Below, 32 T cell receptor beta chains from the same sample are listed, as sequenced in a study of cytomegalovirus exposure and HLA in healthy donors. 13 Jbeta primers and 60 Vbeta primers were used for the PCR. This table comes from immunoSEQ multiplex PCR, and its TCRdb copy is limited to in-frame clones, with some not included. Of 110,000 to 150,000 clones listed, roughly 79% were seen once; the top ten hold about 1.7%. The sample taken for sequencing was PBMCs. These receptors all come from a woman aged 25 to 39 in good health and CMV-seronegative.

The rearrangement links TRBV5-1 to TRBJ2-1; 7 bases map to TRBD2. V lost 4 bases to trimming and J lost 10 bases; unmatched junction nucleotides: 17. The V gene's germline CDR1 is SGHRS and CDR2 YFSETQ. This CDR3 is 16 amino acids long. CDR3 in DNA: TGCGCCAGCAGCCGAGGAGGCGGGGGTCAGGACGGGGAGCAGTTCTTC. Its translation is CASSRGGGGQDGEQFF. The full variable domain, in which reference TRBV5-1 and TRBJ2-1 provide the parts outside the CDR3, is KAGVTQTPRYLIKTRGQQVTLSCSPISGHRSVSWYQQTPGQGLQFLFEYFSETQRNKGNFPGRFSGRQFSNSRSEMNVSTLELGDSALYLCASSRGGGGQDGEQFFGPGTRLTVL.

A single count supports this clone. The chain couples TRBV10-2 to TRBJ2-4, with 9 bases lining up with TRBD2. The CDR3 extends over 18 amino acids. Trimming at V came to 2 bases and at J to 6 bases, leaving 14 bases not matched to a gene. Germline V gives CDR1 WSHSY, CDR2 SAAADI. The CDR3 nucleotides are TGCGCCAGCAGTGAGGGAGGGTTGAGCGGGGGGCCTTTAAACATTCAGTACTTC. It specifies CASSEGGLSGGPLNIQYF.

The CDR3 here is CASSLEGQVSGNTIYF. The CDR3 nucleotides are TGTGCCAGCAGCTTAGAAGGACAGGTCTCTGGAAACACCATATATTTT. The gene calls are TRBV7-8 and TRBJ1-3, with 7 bases that match TRBD1. Germline CDR1 reads SGHVS; CDR2 reads FQNEAQ. The J segment lost 0 bases and the V segment lost 1 base, leaving 3 bases of the junction unmatched. The CDR3 is made up of 16 amino acids.

The chain joins TRBV15 to TRBJ1-4; 8 positions match TRBD1. The V and J ends lost 5 bases and 8 bases, in that order; junction bases with no gene match: 10. The CDR3 has 15 amino acids. Germline CDR1 LNHNV, CDR2 YYDKDF (reference sequence). The CDR3 DNA sequence: TGTGCCACCAGCGGACGACAGGGGTCGGTAGAAAAACTGTTTTTT. As protein: CATSGRQGSVEKLFF. Filled out from reference TRBV15 and TRBJ1-4, the complete variable domain reads DAMVIQNPRYQVTQFGKPVTLSCSQTLNHNVMYWYQQKSSQAPKLLFHYYDKDFNNEADTPDNFQSRRPNTSFCFLDIRSPGLGDTAMYLCATSGRQGSVEKLFFGSGTQLSVL.

J is TRBJ2-1 and V is TRBV7-9; weak D call: TRBD1 (5 bases). Between the trimmed V and J ends, which lost 7 bases and 7 bases, there was a span of 20 bases. Germline V gene sequence: CDR1 SEHNR, CDR2 FQNEAQ (reference sequence). This CDR3 is 15 amino acids long. The DNA of the CDR3 is TGTGCCAGCACCCCAGGGTCGGTGCTCGGGAATGAGCAGTTCTTC. Amino acids: CASTPGSVLGNEQFF.

The chain couples TRBV27 to TRBJ2-7; TRBD2 matches at 7 bases. CDR1 and CDR2 (germline): MNHEY, SMNVEV (reference sequence). V dropped 0 bases and J dropped 5; count of bases not matched to a gene: 7. The CDR3 loop spans 15 amino acids. The CDR3 DNA reads as TGTGCCAGCAGTTTATCCCAACCTGGGGGGGACGAGCAGTACTTC. It encodes CASSLSQPGGDEQYF.

In this sample, this clone turned up once. CDR3 amino acids: CASSLGGSSSSATGGEQYF. DNA for the CDR3: TGTGCCAGCAGCTTAGGGGGGAGCAGTTCGTCCGCTACAGGAGGGGAGCAGTACTTC. The chain joins TRBV13 to TRBJ2-7, with D perhaps TRBD2 (6 bases). Germline V CDR1 and CDR2: PRHDT, FYEKMQ (reference sequence). V shed 0 bases and J shed 7 bases, with 28 bases lying between them. CDR3 size: 19 residues.

There are a few counts of this clone. This chain joins TRBV28 and TRBJ2-4; the D is unclear. The V end was cut by 1 base, the J end by 0 bases, with 10 bases between. In germline, CDR1 is MDHEN, CDR2 SYDVKM. The CDR3 extends over 16 amino acids. The DNA for the CDR3 is TGTGCCAGCAGTTTATTAGCTACGGGAGCCAAAAACATTCAGTACTTC. It codes for CASSLLATGAKNIQYF.

The rearrangement uses TRBV27 and TRBJ2-2, with D maybe TRBD1 (6 bases). The CDR3 has 16 residues. Between the trimmed V and J ends, which lost 5 bases and 3 bases, there was a span of 16 bases. In germline, CDR1 is MNHEY, CDR2 SMNVEV (reference sequence). CDR3 DNA sequence: TGTGCCAGCAGTCCCACAGGGCCCCGGGACACCGGGGAGCTGTTTTTT. The encoded protein is CASSPTGPRDTGELFF.

The chain joins TRBV30 to TRBJ1-1; TRBD1 is a possible D gene (6 bases). V lost 4 bases and J lost 3, with 12 bases in between. The CDR3 is made up of 13 amino acids. CDR1 and CDR2 (germline): GTSNPN, SVGIG (reference sequence). CDR3 amino acids: CAWKPNRDTEAFF. The CDR3 DNA sequence: TGTGCCTGGAAACCGAACAGGGACACTGAAGCTTTCTTT.

The chain carries TRBV5-6 and TRBJ2-7; weak D call: TRBD2 (6 bases). Germline V gene lookup returns CDR1 SGHDT and CDR2 YYEEEE. This CDR3 spans 13 amino acids. Between the trimmed V and J ends, which lost 2 bases and 6 bases, there was a span of 12 bases. The CDR3 coding sequence is TGTGCCAGCAGCTTACTTACCGGGGGCGAGCAGTACTTC. It translates to CASSLLTGGEQYF.

This CDR3 reads CASSLGQVNSPLHF. CDR3 DNA: TGTGCCAGCAGTCTGGGACAGGTCAATTCACCCCTCCACTTT. This chain joins TRBV27 and TRBJ1-6; TRBD1 matches at 8 bases. Germline V lookup: CDR1 MNHEY, CDR2 SMNVEV (reference sequence). This CDR3 region has 14 residues. Trimming took 5 bases from V and 7 from J; bases not matched to a gene: 4.

V gene TRBV5-1 combines with J gene TRBJ1-2; D gene ambiguous. The CDR3 totals 12 residues. V lost 2 bases and J 12 bases, leaving 14 bases between the germline ends. Germline CDR1 and CDR2: SGHRS and YFSETQ. The CDR3 region has the DNA TGCGCCAGCAGCTTTCCCAGCGAGCCGGACACCTTC. This encodes CASSFPSEPDTF.

This chain joins TRBV5-4 and TRBJ2-5; possible D gene TRBD2, 5 bases. This CDR3 contains 14 residues. In germline, CDR1 is SGHNT, CDR2 YYREEE (reference sequence). V lost 4 bases and J lost 1, with 11 bases in between. In nucleotides, the CDR3 is TGTGCCAGCAGCGTAGCGCGCCGCCAAGAGACCCAGTACTTC. Translating it yields CASSVARRQETQYF.

The genes are TRBV7-8 and TRBJ1-5; maybe TRBD1 (6 bases). Germline CDR1 and CDR2: SGHVS and FQNEAQ. The CDR3 spans 14 residues. V lost 5 bases, J lost 2 bases, and 10 bases lay in between. In nucleotides, the CDR3 is TGTGCCAGCAGCGCATACAGGGGCAATCAGCCCCAGCATTTT. It is translated as CASSAYRGNQPQHF.

This clone was detected a few times. The rearrangement uses TRBV21-1 and TRBJ1-5; the D call TRBD1 from the table was never checked on the DNA. TRBV21-1 is marked as a pseudogene. This CDR3 spans 19 amino acids. CDR3 DNA: TGTGCCAGCAGCAAAGATCAGGGGGCAAACGCTGATAGCAATCAGCCCCAGCATTTT. Translated, it gives CASSKDQGANADSNQPQHF.

V gene TRBV11-2 combines with J gene TRBJ2-7, with 8 bases that match TRBD1. Germline CDR1 reads SGHAT; CDR2 reads FQNNGV. The CDR3 length is 15 residues. Losses at the gene ends were 1 base for V and 2 bases for J; bases not matched to a gene: 4. CDR3 DNA: TGTGCCAGCAGCTTAGTCACGGACAGGGCCTACGAGCAGTACTTC. This translates into CASSLVTDRAYEQYF.

The J gene is TRBJ1-1, the V gene TRBV4-1; TRBD1 matches at 7 bases. From germline, CDR1 is MGHRA and CDR2 YSYEKL. V lost 2 bases, J lost 0 bases, and 6 bases stayed unmatched. The CDR3 runs to 16 residues. CDR3 sequence (DNA): TGCGCCAGCAGCCAATACACGGGACAGATGAACACTGAAGCTTTCTTT. Encoded protein: CASSQYTGQMNTEAFF.

This clone has just a few counts. V usage is TRBV27 and J usage is TRBJ2-7; D is unclear. CDR3 length equals 13 residues. CDR1 is MNHEY, CDR2 SMNVEV, per germline (reference sequence). The ends were cut back, 4 bases at V and 0 bases at J, with 7 bases in the middle. DNA of the CDR3: TGTGCCAGCAGTTCCCTCGTCTCCTACGAGCAGTACTTC. Translating gives CASSSLVSYEQYF.

Written as DNA, the CDR3 is TGTGCCAGCAGCTCCGAATATTCGACTTTTTCTAGCACAGATACGCAGTATTTT. This encodes CASSSEYSTFSSTDTQYF. The chain combines TRBV5-4 with TRBJ2-3; D gene uncertain. Germline V CDR1 and CDR2: SGHNT, YYREEE (reference sequence). V lost 3 bases, J lost 0 bases, and 20 bases lay in between. This CDR3 contains 18 residues.

The chain combines TRBV5-5 with TRBJ2-2; 8 bases align to TRBD1. Germline V lookup: CDR1 SGHKS, CDR2 YYEKEE (reference sequence). With 4 bases clipped from V and 2 bases from J, the junction kept 4 bases outside the gene matches. The CDR3 extends over 15 amino acids. DNA of the CDR3: TGTGCCAGCAGCCCTGGGACAGGTAACACCGGGGAGCTGTTTTTT. Encoded protein: CASSPGTGNTGELFF.

The chain carries TRBV4-3 and TRBJ1-1; 7 nucleotides agree with TRBD1. Per the germline V gene, CDR1 is LGHNA and CDR2 is YSLEER. Unmatched junction bases numbered 7, after V lost 1 base and J lost 2 bases. The CDR3 has 16 residues. The CDR3 here is CASSQGAGGLNTEAFF. CDR3 nucleotide sequence: TGCGCCAGCAGCCAAGGCGCAGGGGGGTTAAACACTGAAGCTTTCTTT.

This clone was detected once. J is TRBJ1-2 and V is TRBV7-2; D uncertain. The ends were cut back, 7 bases at V and 4 bases at J, with 19 bases in the middle. This CDR3 comprises 15 residues. Germline V gene lookup returns CDR1 SGHTA and CDR2 FQGNSA. Written as DNA, the CDR3 is TGTGCCAGCAACTACCTGGCGACCGTGACCTATGGCTACACCTTC. This encodes CASNYLATVTYGYTF. The full variable domain, rest sourced from reference TRBV7-2 and TRBJ1-2, is GAGVSQSPSNKVTEKGKDVELRCDPISGHTALYWYRQSLGQGLEFLIYFQGNSAPDKSGLPSDRFSAERTGGSVSTLTIQRTQQEDSAVYLCASNYLATVTYGYTFGSGTRLTVV.

This clone has only a few counts. The CDR3 nucleotides read TGTGCCAGCAGTCACCCGGGACAGGGTGATGAAGCTTTCTTT. This gives the protein CASSHPGQGDEAFF. V and J are TRBV11-1 and TRBJ1-1; 9 bases fit TRBD1. The J segment lost 7 bases and the V segment lost 6 bases, leaving 9 bases of the junction unmatched. Germline values: CDR1 SGHAT, CDR2 FQDESV (reference sequence). The CDR3 has 14 amino acids.

V usage is TRBV9 and J usage is TRBJ1-6; D is unclear. The CDR3 extends over 13 amino acids. V was pared by 5 bases and J by 2 bases, with 5 bases between. The germline CDR1 and CDR2 sequences are SGDLS and YYNGEE. CDR3 region: CASSRTYNSPLHF. CDR3 coding DNA: TGTGCCAGCAGTAGAACCTATAATTCACCCCTCCACTTT.

The chain is built from TRBV4-3 and TRBJ2-1; the match to TRBD2 covers 8 bases. The CDR3 has 14 residues. The germline V gene encodes CDR1 LGHNA and CDR2 YSLEER. The J segment lost 5 bases and the V segment lost 4 bases, leaving 4 bases of the junction unmatched. The DNA for the CDR3 is TGCGCCAGCAGCCGCGGGGGGTCCGACAATGAGCAGTTCTTC. Amino acids: CASSRGGSDNEQFF.

The rearrangement uses TRBV5-5 and TRBJ1-1, with TRBD1 as a possible D gene (5 bases). V was cut by 4 bases and J by 1 base, with 17 bases left in between. This CDR3 is built from 16 residues. Germline V CDR1 and CDR2: SGHKS, YYEKEE (reference sequence). CDR3 coding DNA: TGTGCCAGCAGCCTGCGGGACGGTCGTTCGAACACTGAAGCTTTCTTT. Residues: CASSLRDGRSNTEAFF. Looking up the rest from reference TRBV5-5 and TRBJ1-1 gives the full variable domain: DAGVTQSPTHLIKTRGQQVTLRCSPISGHKSVSWYQQVLGQGPQFIFQYYEKEERGRGNFPDRFSARQFPNYSSELNVNALLLGDSALYLCASSLRDGRSNTEAFFGQGTRLTVV.

The chain carries TRBV9 and TRBJ2-1, with 15 bases lining up with TRBD2. J gave up 4 bases and V 4 bases, and 9 bases lay outside the gene matches. This CDR3 has 18 amino acids. The V gene's germline CDR1 is SGDLS and CDR2 YYNGEE. The CDR3 region is CASSPGWTSGGGYNEQFF. CDR3 bases: TGTGCCAGCAGCCCTGGTTGGACTAGCGGGGGGGGGTACAATGAGCAGTTCTTC.

The V and J genes are TRBV2 and TRBJ2-2, with 10 nucleotides matching TRBD2. Germline assignment: CDR1 SNHLY and CDR2 FYNNEI. Trimming at V came to 2 bases and at J to 3 bases, leaving 0 bases not matched to a gene. This CDR3 is 15 amino acids long. The CDR3 DNA sequence: TGTGCCAGCAGTGAACTAGCGGGGGACACCGGGGAGCTGTTTTTT. Encoded protein: CASSELAGDTGELFF.

V usage is TRBV9 and J usage is TRBJ2-1; the match to TRBD2 covers 7 bases. The V gene end was trimmed by 0 bases and the J gene end by 0 bases; junction bases not matched to a gene: 6. Per the germline V gene, CDR1 is SGDLS and CDR2 is YYNGEE. This CDR3 has 17 residues. This CDR3 is CASSVGSGVSSYNEQFF. The CDR3 nucleotides are TGTGCCAGCAGCGTAGGGAGCGGGGTTAGCTCCTACAATGAGCAGTTCTTC. Full variable domain (missing parts from reference TRBV9 and TRBJ2-1): DSGVTQTPKHLITATGQRVTLRCSPRSGDLSVYWYQQSLDQGLQFLIQYYNGEERAKGNILERFSAQQFPDLHSELNLSSLELGDSALYFCASSVGSGVSSYNEQFFGPGTRLTVL.

In its sample, this clone was seen a few times. The chain employs TRBV11-3 and TRBJ1-1; TRBD1 is a possible D gene (5 bases). The CDR3 spans 13 residues. Trimming pared 5 bases from V and 0 bases from J, leaving 7 bases between. Germline assignment: CDR1 SGHNT and CDR2 YENEEA. Written as DNA, the CDR3 is TGTGCCAGCAGCCGACAGATGAACACTGAAGCTTTCTTT. Amino acids: CASSRQMNTEAFF.

The genes are TRBV6-5 and TRBJ1-1, with D possibly being TRBD1 (6 bases). From germline, CDR1 is MNHEY and CDR2 SVGAGI. The CDR3 loop spans 12 amino acids. V lost 7 bases and J lost 6, with 12 bases in between. The CDR3 reads CASMQGYSEAFF. The CDR3 nucleotides read TGTGCCAGCATGCAGGGGTACTCTGAAGCTTTCTTT.